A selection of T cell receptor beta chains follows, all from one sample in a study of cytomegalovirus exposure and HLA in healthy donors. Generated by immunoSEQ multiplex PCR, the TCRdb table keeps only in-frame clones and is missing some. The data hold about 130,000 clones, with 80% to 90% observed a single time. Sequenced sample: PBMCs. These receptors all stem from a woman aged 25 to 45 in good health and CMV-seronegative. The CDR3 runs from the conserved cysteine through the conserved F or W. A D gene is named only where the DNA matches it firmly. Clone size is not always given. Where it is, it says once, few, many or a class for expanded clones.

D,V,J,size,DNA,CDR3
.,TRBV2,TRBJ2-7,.,TGTGCCAGCAGTCGACAGAAAACCTACGAGCAGTACTTC,CASSRQKTYEQYF
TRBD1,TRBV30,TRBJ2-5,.,TGTGCCTGGAGTCAGGGACAGGTAGAGACCCAGTACTTC,CAWSQGQVETQYF
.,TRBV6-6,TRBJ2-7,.,TGTGCCAGCAGAGCCGGGACTCTTGCCTACGAGCAGTACTTC,CASRAGTLAYEQYF
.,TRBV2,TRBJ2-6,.,TGTGCCAGCAGTTTTATCTCTGGGGCCAACGTCCTGACTTTC,CASSFISGANVLTF
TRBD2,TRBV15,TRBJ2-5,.,TGTGCCACCAGCAGAGGGACTAGCGGGGGGGCCGAGGAGACCCAGTACTTC,CATSRGTSGGAEETQYF
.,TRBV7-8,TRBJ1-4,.,TGTGCCAGCAGCCCCCCCCAGGGATGGGGAACTAATGAAAAACTGTTTTTT,CASSPPQGWGTNEKLFF
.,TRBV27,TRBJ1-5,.,TGTGCCAGCAGCGGTCGGGGGGCAGATCAGCCCCAGCATTTT,CASSGRGADQPQHF
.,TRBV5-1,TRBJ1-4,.,TGCGCCAGCAGCGTAGGACTGAGAGGATTTGAAAAACTGTTTTTT,CASSVGLRGFEKLFF
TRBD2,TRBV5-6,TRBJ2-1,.,TGTGCCAGCAGCTTGTCGACTAGCGGGAGATCGGACAATGAGCAGTTCTTC,CASSLSTSGRSDNEQFF
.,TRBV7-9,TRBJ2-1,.,TGTGCCAGCAGCTCCCCATCGGGGGGCGATGAGCAGTTCTTC,CASSSPSGGDEQFF
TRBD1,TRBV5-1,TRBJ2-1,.,TGCGCCAGCAGCTTGTACCCGGGACAGGGGGACTATGAGCAGTTCTTC,CASSLYPGQGDYEQFF
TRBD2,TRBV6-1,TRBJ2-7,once,TGTGCCAGCCGACTAGCGCCTTCCTACGAGCAGTACTTC,CASRLAPSYEQYF
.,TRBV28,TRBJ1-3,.,TGTGCCAGCAGGAACTATGGAAACACCATATATTTT,CASRNYGNTIYF
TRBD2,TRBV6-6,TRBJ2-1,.,TGTGCCAGCACCTCAAGCGGGGGGGCTTATAATGAGCAGTTCTTC,CASTSSGGAYNEQFF
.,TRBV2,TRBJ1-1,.,TGTGCCAGCAGGGTCGAGGTGAACACTGAAGCTTTCTTT,CASRVEVNTEAFF
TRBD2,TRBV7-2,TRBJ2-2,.,TGTGCCAGCAGCTTGACAACAGCGGGAATCACCGGGGAGCTGTTTTTT,CASSLTTAGITGELFF
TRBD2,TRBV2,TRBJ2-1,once,TGTGCCAGCAGCGGCAGGACTAGCTTTTCCTTTGATGAGCAGTTCTTC,CASSGRTSFSFDEQFF
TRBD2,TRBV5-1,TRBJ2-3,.,TGCGCCAGCAGCTTGGTAGCGGGAGGGGCAGATACGCAGTATTTT,CASSLVAGGADTQYF
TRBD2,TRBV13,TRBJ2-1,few,TGTGCCAGCAGCTTCCTACTAGCGGCGGGTGAGCAGTTCTTC,CASSFLLAAGEQFF
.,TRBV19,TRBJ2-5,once,TGTGCCAGTAGTATGGGCGGGCAAAGAGGAGAGACCCAGTACTTC,CASSMGGQRGETQYF
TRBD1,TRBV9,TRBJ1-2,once,TGTGCCAGCAGCGTGAAGGGGGCCCCTTATGGCTACACCTTC,CASSVKGAPYGYTF
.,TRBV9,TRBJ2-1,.,TGTGCCAGCAGCGTAGAGGGACACCCATACAATGAGCAGTTCTTC,CASSVEGHPYNEQFF
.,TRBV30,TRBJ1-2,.,TGTGCCTGGAATGAGGGTGGGGGGTGGAGCTATGGCTACACCTTC,CAWNEGGGWSYGYTF
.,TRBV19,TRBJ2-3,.,TGTGCCACCGCGGCCGGCAACTGGCCAGATACGCAGTATTTT,CATAAGNWPDTQYF
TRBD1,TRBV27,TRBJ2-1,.,TGTGCCAGCACCAAGGACAGGGGGCAAGGGGAGCAGTTCTTC,CASTKDRGQGEQFF
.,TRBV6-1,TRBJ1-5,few,TGTGCCAGCAGTATCCAGGGTGGAAGCAATCAGCCCCAGCATTTT,CASSIQGGSNQPQHF
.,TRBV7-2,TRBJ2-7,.,TGTGCCAGCAGCTCCCGGACTATTCCGAGCGAGCAGTACTTC,CASSSRTIPSEQYF
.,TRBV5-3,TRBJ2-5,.,TGTGCCAGAAGCTTTCCCTTGGGACTGCTAGAGACCCAGTACTTC,CARSFPLGLLETQYF
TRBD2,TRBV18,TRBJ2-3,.,TGTGCCAGCTCACCAGGTAGCGGGAGGACTTCCGGGGATACGCAGTATTTT,CASSPGSGRTSGDTQYF
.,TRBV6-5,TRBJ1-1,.,TGTGCCAGCAGTTACGGGGGCATGAACACTGAAGCTTTCTTT,CASSYGGMNTEAFF
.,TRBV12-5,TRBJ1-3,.,TGTGCTAGTGGTTTGGTCGTACAGGGCTCTGGAAACACCATATATTTT,CASGLVVQGSGNTIYF
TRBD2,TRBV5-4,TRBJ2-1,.,TGTGCCAGCAGCTTGGGTGGCGGGAGCTCCTACAATGAGCAGTTCTTC,CASSLGGGSSYNEQFF
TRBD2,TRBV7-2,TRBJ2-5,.,TGTGCCAGCAGCCCGACTAGCGGTCAAGAGACCCAGTACTTC,CASSPTSGQETQYF
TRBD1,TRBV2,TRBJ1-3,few,TGTGCCAGCAGTCCCGGTGGGACAGGGCCAAACACCATATATTTT,CASSPGGTGPNTIYF
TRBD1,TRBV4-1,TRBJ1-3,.,TGCGCCAGCAGCGGAACCGGGACAGGGACTGGAAACACCATATATTTT,CASSGTGTGTGNTIYF
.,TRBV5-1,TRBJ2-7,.,TGCGCCAGCAGCTTGGACGGAAGGAGCTCCTACGAGCAGTACTTC,CASSLDGRSSYEQYF
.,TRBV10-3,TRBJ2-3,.,TGTGCCATCAGCCAGACTTGGAGCGCAGATACGCAGTATTTT,CAISQTWSADTQYF
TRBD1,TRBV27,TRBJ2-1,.,TGTGCCAGCAGCGAATTGGGACAGTACAATGAGCAGTTCTTC,CASSELGQYNEQFF
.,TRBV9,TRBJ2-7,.,TGTGCCAGCAGCCCCTCGTTAAGCGGAAACTCCTACGAGCAGTACTTC,CASSPSLSGNSYEQYF
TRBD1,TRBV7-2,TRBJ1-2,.,TGTGCCAGCAGCCGTGGGACAGGGGGCTATGGCTACACCTTC,CASSRGTGGYGYTF
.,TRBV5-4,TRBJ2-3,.,TGTGCCAGCAGCCCGAGCACAGATACGCAGTATTTT,CASSPSTDTQYF
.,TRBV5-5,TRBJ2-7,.,TGTGCCAGCAGCTTGGGCCGCGGGGTTTTCCGCGCGCAGTACTTC,CASSLGRGVFRAQYF
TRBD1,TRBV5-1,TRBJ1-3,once,TGCGCCAGCAGCTTGTCCAGGGGGTCAAACACCATATATTTT,CASSLSRGSNTIYF
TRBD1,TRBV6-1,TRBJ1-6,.,TGTGCCAGCAGCGAGGGGGCAGAATACTCACCCCTCCACTTT,CASSEGAEYSPLHF
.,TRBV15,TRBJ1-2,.,TGTGCCACCAGCACCTCCGGCGGAGAGGGCTACACCTTC,CATSTSGGEGYTF
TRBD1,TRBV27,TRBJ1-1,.,TGTGCCAGCAGTTCAGGGGGAATGAACACTGAAGCTTTCTTT,CASSSGGMNTEAFF
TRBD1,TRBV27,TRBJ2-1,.,TGTGCCAGCAAACAAGGACAGGGGCTAAAGAATGAGCAGTTCTTC,CASKQGQGLKNEQFF
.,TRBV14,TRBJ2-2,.,TGTGCCAGCAGCCAAGGGGAACGGGACGGGGAGCTGTTTTTT,CASSQGERDGELFF
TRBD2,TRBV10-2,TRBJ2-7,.,TGCGCCAGCTCCTCGGGACTAGCGGGGTCCTCCTACGAGCAGTACTTC,CASSSGLAGSSYEQYF
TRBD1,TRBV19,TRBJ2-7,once,TGTGCCACCAGGCCAGGGGGCTCCTACGAGCAGTACTTC,CATRPGGSYEQYF
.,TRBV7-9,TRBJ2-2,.,TGTTCCAGCCTCTTCAATAGCGGTTCGAACACCGGGGAGCTGTTTTTT,CSSLFNSGSNTGELFF
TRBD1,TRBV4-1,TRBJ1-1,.,TGCGCCAGCAGCCAAGTCGGGACAGGGTATGAAGCTTTCTTT,CASSQVGTGYEAFF
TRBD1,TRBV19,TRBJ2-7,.,TGTGCCAGTAGTATCCTCCCCCCCGGGACAGGGGTTAGCGAGCAGTACTTC,CASSILPPGTGVSEQYF